What follows is one T cell receptor (beta chain) and its context. Its antigen is as yet unknown. This CDR3 has 16 residues. Germline CDR1 reads MNHEY; CDR2 reads SMNVEV (reference sequence). V lost 3 bases to trimming and J lost 2 bases; unmatched junction nucleotides: 9. The data originate from a study of spatial heterogeneity in lung cancer. Study-level information: Where they were available, follow-up PBMC samples were sequenced, at a median of around 26 months after resection. Study-level findings and limits: Circulating ubiquitous expanded tumor TCRs were observed more frequently at resection than at follow-up.

Every TCR cDNA molecule bore a unique molecular identifier. MiXCR, run by TCRdb on the 5' RACE reads, gives a single entry per CDR3 protein. The data contain some 110,000 distinct CDR3 sequences, about 12% of them seen just once; the ten biggest clones take up around 16%. Noted time point: blood at routine non-recurrence follow-up after resection. No cell sorting; template was whole RNA from tumor, lung tissue or PBMC. The genes are TRBV27 and TRBJ2-7; TRBD2 aligns across 8 bases. The receptor was isolated from a male donor with early-stage non-small cell lung cancer. The sample here was PBMCs, taken at follow-up. CDR3 nucleotide sequence: TGTGCCAGCAGTTTTTCCGCGGTAGCGGGGACCTACGAGCAGTACTTC. Translation: CASSFSAVAGTYEQYF.